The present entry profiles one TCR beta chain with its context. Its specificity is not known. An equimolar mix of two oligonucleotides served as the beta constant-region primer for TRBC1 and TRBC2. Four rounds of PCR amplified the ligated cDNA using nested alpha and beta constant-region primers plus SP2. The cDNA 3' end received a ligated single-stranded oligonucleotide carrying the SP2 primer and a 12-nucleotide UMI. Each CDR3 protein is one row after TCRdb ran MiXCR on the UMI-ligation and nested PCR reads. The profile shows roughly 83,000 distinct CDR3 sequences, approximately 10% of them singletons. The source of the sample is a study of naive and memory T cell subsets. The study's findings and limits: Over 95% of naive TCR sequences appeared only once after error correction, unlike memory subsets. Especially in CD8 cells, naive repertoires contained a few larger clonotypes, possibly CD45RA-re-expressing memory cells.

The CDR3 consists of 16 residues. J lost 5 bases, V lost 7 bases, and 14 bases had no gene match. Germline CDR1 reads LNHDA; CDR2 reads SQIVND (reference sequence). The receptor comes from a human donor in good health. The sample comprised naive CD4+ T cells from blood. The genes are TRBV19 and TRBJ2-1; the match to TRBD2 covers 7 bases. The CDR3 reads CASTRLGGGFDNEQFF. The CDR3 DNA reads TGTGCCAGTACGAGGTTGGGGGGAGGGTTCGACAATGAGCAGTTCTTC.